What follows are 11 T cell receptor beta chains derived from one specimen sequenced in a study of vaccination effects on CD4 cells after COVID-19 (dated by TCRdb to 2021 to 2024). To identify antigen-specific CD4+ T cell clonotypes by their expansion, the ViraFEST assay first stimulated PBMC with viral peptide pools and then applied TCR sequencing. After less than 13 days of culture, CD4+ T cells were isolated with the EasySep CD4+ T cell isolation kit. No antigens are known for them. The library was generated by the immunoSEQ multiplex PCR assay. TCRdb mirrors the immuneACCESS table, restricted to in-frame sequences. Some clones are absent from its copies; in checked studies, under half trace to an unresolved V gene, and the reason for the others is unknown. Recorded for this sample are 55,000 to 65,000 clones; 75% to 85% of them occurred a single time. The ten largest make up more than 2% of the sample.

The sequencing used CD4+ T cells from PBMCs cultured with HCoV-229E spike peptides, collected before COVID-19 vaccination. The cell subset or site label on this specimen signifies: HCoV-229E spike overlapping peptide pool stimulation. These receptors were obtained from a human donor who received a COVID-19 vaccine.

The rearrangement joins TRBV6-5 to TRBJ2-7; TRBD1 agrees at 8 bases. The germline CDR1 and CDR2 sequences are MNHEY and SVGAGI. The CDR3 spans 15 residues. V gave up 2 bases and J gave up 3 bases; unmatched junction bases: 6. Here the CDR3 DNA reads TGTGCCAGCAGTTACAGCGGACAGGGAGGCTACGAGCAGTACGTC. Protein product: CASSYSGQGGYEQYV.

The chain joins TRBV5-8 to TRBJ2-7; 8 bases map to TRBD2. The V gene's germline CDR1 is SGHTS and CDR2 YDEGEE. The CDR3 runs to 15 residues. V shed 4 bases, J shed 0 bases, and the junction held 6 bases outside the gene matches. Written as DNA, the CDR3 is TGTGCCAGCAGCCCGGGAGGGGCCCTCTCCTACGAGCAGTACGTC. Its translation is CASSPGGALSYEQYV.

The chain links TRBV4-3 to TRBJ2-3; D is ambiguous. CDR1 is LGHNA and CDR2 is YSLEER in the germline V gene. V was shortened by 0 bases and J by 5 bases, with 6 bases between the two germline ends. CDR3 length equals 13 residues. The CDR3 DNA reads as TGCGCCAGCAGCCAAGATTCTAGAGATACGCAGTATTTT. It yields the protein CASSQDSRDTQYF.

This chain links TRBV11-1 with TRBJ1-1; no definite D call. V was clipped by 5 bases and J by 2 bases, with 12 bases between them. Germline loops: CDR1 SGHAT, CDR2 FQDESV (reference sequence). This CDR3 has 14 amino acids. CDR3 in amino acids: CASSPPVYNTEAFF. As DNA, the CDR3 is TGTGCCAGCAGCCCCCCGGTTTACAACACTGAAGCTTTCTTT.

The chain links TRBV11-2 to TRBJ1-6; a possible D gene is TRBD1 (5 bases). CDR3 length equals 16 residues. Germline V gene data show CDR1 as SGHAT and CDR2 as FQNNGV. Trimming removed 5 bases from V and 7 bases from J, with 18 bases in between. CDR3 DNA: TGTGCCAGCAGCAGGGGAGGGGCGCTGCCGAATTCACCCCTCCACTTT. Amino acid sequence: CASSRGGALPNSPLHF.

This chain connects TRBV6-2 or TRBV6-3 to TRBJ2-5; 9 bases match TRBD2. The V and J ends lost 3 bases and 4 bases, in that order; junction bases with no gene match: 9. Germline loops: CDR1 MNHEY, CDR2 SVGEGT. The length of the CDR3 is 16 residues. The CDR3 spells CASSYGRGGAVETQYF. The CDR3 DNA is TGTGCCAGCAGTTATGGTCGCGGGGGGGCCGTAGAGACCCAGTACTTC.

V usage is TRBV9 and J usage is TRBJ1-3, with a tentative D call TRBD1 (5 bases). Germline V gene lookup returns CDR1 SGDLS and CDR2 YYNGEE. The V end was cut by 0 bases, the J end by 0 bases, with 19 bases between. CDR3 length: 19 amino acids. The CDR3 protein is CASSVAPTGTASSGNTIYF. DNA of the CDR3: TGTGCCAGCAGCGTAGCCCCTACGGGGACCGCTAGCTCTGGAAACACCATATATTTT.

This clone was counted a few times. The chain joins TRBV20-1 to TRBJ1-6; no clear D gene. This CDR3 is 10 amino acids long. The V and J ends lost 3 bases and 10 bases respectively, with 4 bases between them. CDR1 is DFQATT, CDR2 SNEGSKA, per germline (reference sequence). CDR3 sequence (DNA): TGCAGTGCTAGGGAATCACCCCTCCACTTT. This encodes CSARESPLHF.

V gene TRBV4-1 combines with J gene TRBJ1-2; 7 nucleotides match TRBD1. The V gene's germline CDR1 is MGHRA and CDR2 YSYEKL. This CDR3 is 15 amino acids long. With 3 bases clipped from V and 2 bases from J, the junction kept 6 bases outside the gene matches. CDR3 sequence reads: CASSQVPGQNYGYTF. CDR3 coding DNA: TGCGCCAGCAGCCAGGTACCGGGACAGAACTATGGCTACACCTTC.

The rearrangement joins TRBV5-6 to TRBJ1-5; no clear D gene. V lost 2 bases and J 1 base, leaving 7 bases between the germline ends. The CDR3 spans 14 residues. CDR1 is SGHDT, CDR2 YYEEEE, per germline. CDR3 residues: CASSFRRSNQPQHF. In DNA, the CDR3 is TGTGCCAGCAGCTTCCGCAGAAGCAATCAGCCCCAGCATTTT.

In this sample, this clone turned up a few times. The V gene is TRBV19, the J gene TRBJ2-2; weak D call: TRBD1 (5 bases). The V end lost 2 bases, the J end lost 2 bases, and 6 bases lay between the germline ends. This CDR3 has 14 amino acids. The germline CDR1 and CDR2 sequences are LNHDA and SQIVND (reference sequence). The CDR3 nucleotides read TGTGCCAGTAGTATAAGGACAAACACCGGGGAGCTGTTTTTT. Protein product: CASSIRTNTGELFF.